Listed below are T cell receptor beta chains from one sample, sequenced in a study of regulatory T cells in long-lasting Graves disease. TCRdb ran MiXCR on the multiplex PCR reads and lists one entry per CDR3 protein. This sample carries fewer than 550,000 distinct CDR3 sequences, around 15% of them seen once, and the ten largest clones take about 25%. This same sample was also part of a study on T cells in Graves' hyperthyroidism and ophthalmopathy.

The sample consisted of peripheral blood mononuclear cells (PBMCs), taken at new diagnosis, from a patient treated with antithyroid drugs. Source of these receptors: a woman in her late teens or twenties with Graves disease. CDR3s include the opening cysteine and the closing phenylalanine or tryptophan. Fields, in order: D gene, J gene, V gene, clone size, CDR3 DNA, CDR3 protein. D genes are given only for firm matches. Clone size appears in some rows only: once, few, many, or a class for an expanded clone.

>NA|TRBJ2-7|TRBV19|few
TGTGCCAGTAGCTTCCCAGGGTCGTTCGACGAGCAGTACTTC
CASSFPGSFDEQYF
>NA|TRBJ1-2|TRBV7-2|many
TGTGCCAGCAGCTTAGATTCTAACTATGGCTACACCTTC
CASSLDSNYGYTF
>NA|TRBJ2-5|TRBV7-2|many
TGTGCCAGCAGCTTAGAACTCAGCTCGCGAGAGACCCAGTACTTC
CASSLELSSRETQYF
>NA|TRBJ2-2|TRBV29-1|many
TGCAGCGTTGAAGATCCAGGGTTCACCGGGGAGCTGTTTTTT
CSVEDPGFTGELFF
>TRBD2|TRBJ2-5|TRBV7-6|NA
TGTGCCAGCAGCTTAAGTAGTTTGGGCGCTAGCGGGACGGAAAAGACCCAGTACTTC
CASSLSSLGASGTEKTQYF
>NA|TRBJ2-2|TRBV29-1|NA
TGCAGCGTCCTACAGGTCCGGGTCGGGGAGCTGTTTTTT
CSVLQVRVGELFF
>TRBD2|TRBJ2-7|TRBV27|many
TGTGCCAGCAGTTTCCGCGGGGGAGCGGGAGGGAGCTACGAGCAGTACTTC
CASSFRGGAGGSYEQYF
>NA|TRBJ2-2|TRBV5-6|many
TGTGCCAGCAGTTTCTACAGGAGATCGAACACCGGGGAGCTGTTTTTT
CASSFYRRSNTGELFF
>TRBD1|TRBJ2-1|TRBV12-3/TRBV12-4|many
TGTGCCAGCATGGTGGGACAGGATTACAATGAGCAGTTCTTC
CASMVGQDYNEQFF
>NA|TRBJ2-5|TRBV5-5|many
TGTGCCAGCAGCTTGGCCGACGGGGCCCAGTACTTC
CASSLADGAQYF
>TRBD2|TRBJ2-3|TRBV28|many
TGTGCCAGCAGTTTGGGCGGGAGGGTGGATACGCAGTATTTT
CASSLGGRVDTQYF
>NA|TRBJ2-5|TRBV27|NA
TGTGCCAGCGCCGGCGGGCAGGGTACAGAGACCCAGTACTTC
CASAGGQGTETQYF
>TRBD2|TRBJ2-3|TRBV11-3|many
TGTGCCAGCAGCCAGACCCCCGGGACTAGCGCAACAGATACGCAGTATTTT
CASSQTPGTSATDTQYF
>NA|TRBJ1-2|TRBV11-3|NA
TGTGCCAGCAGCTCAGGAGCGTTCTATGGCTACACCTTC
CASSSGAFYGYTF
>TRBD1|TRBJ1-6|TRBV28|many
TGTGCCAGCAGTGCCTTGGGACAGGGAGGTAATTCACCCCTCCACTTT
CASSALGQGGNSPLHF
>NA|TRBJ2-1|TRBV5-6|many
TGTGCCAGCAGCTTAGATCAGGGTAATGAGCAGTTCTTC
CASSLDQGNEQFF
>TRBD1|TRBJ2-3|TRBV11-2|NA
TGTGCCAGCAGCTCCGGACAGGGCTGGACAGATACGCAGTATTTT
CASSSGQGWTDTQYF
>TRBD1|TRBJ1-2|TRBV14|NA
TGTGCCAGCAGCAACGGACAGGCTGAATTGAGGATGGATGGCTACACCTTC
CASSNGQAELRMDGYTF
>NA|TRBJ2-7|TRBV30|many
TGTGCCTGGCAACCGGGGGATTACGAGCAGTACTTC
CAWQPGDYEQYF
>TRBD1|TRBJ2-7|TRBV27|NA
TGTGCCAGCGTTATGGACAGGGATTACGAGCAGTACTTC
CASVMDRDYEQYF
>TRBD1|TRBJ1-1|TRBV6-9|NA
TGTGCCAGCAGTTACCGGAAGGGACAGGGGGGCACTGAAGCTTTCTTT
CASSYRKGQGGTEAFF
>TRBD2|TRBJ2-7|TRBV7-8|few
TGTGCCAGCAGCTTGAGGACTAGCGGGAGCCTTCTTGAGCAGTACTTC
CASSLRTSGSLLEQYF